This is a list of T cell receptor beta chains from one sample in a study of beta chain features in type 1 diabetes. Measured with immunoSEQ multiplex PCR; TCRdb has only the in-frame clones, and not every one. This sample has 250,000 to 300,000 clones; around 22% occur once, and the top ten carry roughly 0.013%. Sequencing was performed on naive CD4+ T cells from blood. The receptors originated from a woman in her twenties or thirties with type 1 diabetes. Both conserved end residues are part of each CDR3. D genes are given only for firm matches. Clone sizes are given selectively: once, few, many, or a class where the clone is expanded.

v_call	j_call	clone_size	d_call	cdr3_nt	cdr3_aa
TRBV29-1	TRBJ2-1	NA	NA	TGCAGCGTTGTTGGCTGGCAGTTCTTC	CSVVGWQFF
TRBV7-9	TRBJ2-5	NA	NA	TGTGCCAGCAGCTTAGAGACTTACCAAGAGACCCAGTACTTC	CASSLETYQETQYF
TRBV7-9	TRBJ2-1	few	NA	TGTGCCAGCAGCTCTTCTAAGCGGACCTACAATGAGCAGTTCTTC	CASSSSKRTYNEQFF
TRBV10-3	TRBJ2-1	few	NA	TGTGCCATCAGTGATCGCGGGCACAATGAGCAGTTCTTC	CAISDRGHNEQFF
TRBV5-4	TRBJ2-3	NA	TRBD1	TGTGCCAGCAGCCAACGGACAGGGGGAAATACGCAGTATTTT	CASSQRTGGNTQYF
TRBV9	TRBJ2-7	few	NA	TGTGCCAGCAGCGTAGACGCGGGACTCGGATACGAGCAGTACTTC	CASSVDAGLGYEQYF
TRBV29-1	TRBJ2-7	few	TRBD1	TGCAGCGTATCCGGACAGGGCTACGAGCAGTACTTC	CSVSGQGYEQYF
TRBV19	TRBJ1-5	few	NA	TGTGCCAGTAGTACCGCGGGTAATCAGCCCCAGCATTTT	CASSTAGNQPQHF
TRBV4-1	TRBJ2-1	NA	TRBD2	TGCGCCAGCAGCCCACTTGGGGGACTAGCGGGAGGGCCCTCTAATGAGCAGTTCTTC	CASSPLGGLAGGPSNEQFF
TRBV5-4	TRBJ1-1	few	TRBD1	TGTGCCAGCAGCACCGCTACAGGGGAGACTGAAGCTTTCTTT	CASSTATGETEAFF
TRBV7-9	TRBJ2-1	few	NA	TGTGCCAGCAGCTTAGCGGCTAGTAATGAGCAGTTCTTC	CASSLAASNEQFF
TRBV7-3	TRBJ2-1	NA	TRBD2	TGTGCCAGCAGCCGGATAGCGGGAGGGAACGGCAATGAGCAGTTCTTC	CASSRIAGGNGNEQFF
TRBV30	TRBJ2-3	few	TRBD2	TGTGCCTGGAAACCCGGGACTAGCGGGAATACTGGGGCAGATACGCAGTATTTT	CAWKPGTSGNTGADTQYF
TRBV4-1	TRBJ2-5	few	TRBD2	TGCGCCAGCAGCCGCCTAGGACTAGCCCCGACTGAGACCCAGTACTTC	CASSRLGLAPTETQYF
TRBV15	TRBJ2-7	few	TRBD1	TGTGCCACCAGTATGGACAGGGGACGCGAGCAGTACTTC	CATSMDRGREQYF
TRBV5-4	TRBJ2-2	few	TRBD2	TGTGCCAGCAGTAAGCGGGATCTGACCGGGGAGCTGTTTTTT	CASSKRDLTGELFF